Below are 23 T cell receptor beta chains sequenced from a single sample in a study of read filtering for tumor transcriptome and immune sequencing. From roughly 0.4 ug of RNA, a library with molecular barcoded alpha/delta and beta/gamma adaptors was made. One entry per CDR3 protein, called by TCRdb with MiXCR from the reads. The sample yields roughly 25,000 distinct CDR3 sequences, 13% to 15% seen once. The source material was a population of CD138-negative cells sorted from bone marrow. The receptors were sampled from a donor over 35 with multiple myeloma.

Ten or more counts support this clonotype. The V call is TRBV4-2, the J call TRBJ1-5, with TRBD1 matching 10 bases. The CDR3 has 14 residues. Trimming cost V 4 bases and J 5 bases; bases outside gene matches: 2. Germline CDR1 reads LGHNA; CDR2 reads YNFKEQ. For the CDR3, the DNA is TGTGCCAGCAGCCCAGGGACAGGGGATCAGCCCCAGCATTTT. This gives the protein CASSPGTGDQPQHF.

This clonotype was counted at least ten times. V is TRBV29-1 and J is TRBJ2-1; TRBD1 agrees at 11 bases. Germline CDR1 is SQVTM and CDR2 is ANQGSEA. Losses at the gene ends were 8 bases for V and 6 bases for J; bases not matched to a gene: 6. The CDR3 length is 13 residues. The CDR3: CSPGQGEGNEQFF. Here the CDR3 DNA reads TGCAGCCCGGGACAGGGGGAGGGCAATGAGCAGTTCTTC.

The chain has TRBV14 and TRBJ1-2, with 7 bases aligning to TRBD1. V shed 1 base and J 3 bases; nucleotides not matched to a gene: 8. CDR1 and CDR2 from the germline V gene are SGHDN and FVKESK. The CDR3 is made up of 16 amino acids. CDR3 DNA: TGTGCCAGCAGCCAAGGTGCCGGTGGGACAGACTATGGCTACACCTTC. Translation: CASSQGAGGTDYGYTF.

This clonotype occurred a few times. A much more abundant neighbour one base away suggests this may be a read error. As the CDR3 is not closed by the conserved phenylalanine or tryptophan, this likely results from a read error. The V call is TRBV20-1, the J call TRBJ2-1; weak D call: TRBD1 (8 bases). Trimming pared 5 bases from V and 5 bases from J, leaving 22 bases between. Germline CDR1 and CDR2: DFQATT and SNEGSKA (reference sequence). The CDR3 is made up of 16 amino acids. CDR3 amino acids: CSAAGQGSGGNNEQFL. The CDR3 coding sequence is TGCAGTGCTGCCGGACAGGGTTCGGGAGGAAACAATGAGCAGTTCCTC.

There are many counts of this clonotype. V gene TRBV20-1 combines with J gene TRBJ2-3, with D perhaps TRBD2 (5 bases). V was cut by 5 bases and J by 5 bases, with 11 bases left in between. The CDR3 contains 12 residues. Germline CDR1 DFQATT, CDR2 SNEGSKA (reference sequence). DNA for the CDR3: TGCAGTGCTCAACTAGGAGGAGATACGCAGTATTTT. Its translation: CSAQLGGDTQYF.

This clonotype has a count of ten or more. CDR3 DNA: TGTGCCAGCTGCTCTAACCCTCTGAACAATGAGCAGTTCTTC. Amino acid sequence: CASCSNPLNNEQFF. The chain has TRBV3-1 and TRBJ2-1; no reliable D call. V was clipped by 8 bases and J by 5 bases, with 16 bases between them. Per germline, CDR1 LGHDT and CDR2 YNNKEL (reference sequence). The CDR3 runs to 14 residues.

The chain is built from TRBV6-5 and TRBJ2-2, with 8 positions matching TRBD2. Germline-derived CDR1 and CDR2 are MNHEY and SVGAGI. V was pared by 7 bases and J by 15 bases, with 13 bases of the junction left unmatched. The CDR3 is made up of 13 amino acids. CDR3 amino acids: CASTRSSGSWLFF. The CDR3 DNA sequence: TGTGCCAGCACTCGGTCTAGCGGGTCTTGGTTGTTTTTT.

This clonotype was found many times. The genes are TRBV5-1 and TRBJ2-7; 10 nucleotides line up with TRBD2. Germline lookup yields CDR1 SGHRS and CDR2 YFSETQ. The CDR3 is 15 residues long. The V gene end was trimmed by 4 bases and the J gene end by 3 bases; junction bases not matched to a gene: 7. CDR3 protein: CASSLAGEFIYEQYF. CDR3 nucleotides: TGCGCCAGCAGCCTAGCGGGGGAATTTATCTACGAGCAGTACTTC.

The chain has TRBV4-1 and TRBJ1-1; D not certain. From germline, CDR1 is MGHRA and CDR2 YSYEKL. Trimming took off 2 bases at V and 6 bases at J, with 13 bases between the two ends. The CDR3 length is 14 residues. Written as DNA, the CDR3 is TGCGCCAGCAGCCAACCTACCGGGGTTCCTGAAGCTTTCTTT. Protein product: CASSQPTGVPEAFF.

This clonotype showed up many times. The chain uses TRBV11-2 and TRBJ1-1; D unclear. The CDR3 length is 13 residues. V was cut by 0 bases and J by 4 bases, with 6 bases left in between. From germline, CDR1 is SGHAT and CDR2 FQNNGV. CDR3 in amino acids: CASSLDLFTEAFF. The CDR3, as DNA: TGTGCCAGCAGCTTAGATCTTTTCACTGAAGCTTTCTTT.

Many counts were recorded for this clonotype. The rearrangement joins TRBV27 to TRBJ2-3, with unresolved D. Germline CDR1 is MNHEY and CDR2 is SMNVEV (reference sequence). The ends were cut back, 0 bases at V and 3 bases at J, with 7 bases in the middle. The CDR3 is 14 amino acids. The DNA for the CDR3 is TGTGCCAGCAGTTTATCTAGGAAAACAGATACGCAGTATTTT. It encodes CASSLSRKTDTQYF.

This clonotype was observed a handful of times. A much larger clone differs by one base, so this may be a read error. The chain combines TRBV4-1 with TRBJ2-7; 12 bases agree with TRBD2. V gave up 2 bases and J gave up 2 bases; unmatched junction bases: 19. CDR1 is MGHRA and CDR2 is YSYEKL in the germline V gene. The length of the CDR3 is 21 residues. As DNA, the CDR3 is TGCGCCAGCAGCCAACTCCTTAGACTAGCGGGAGTTCGGTCCTCGACCTACGAGCAGTACTTC. It specifies CASSQLLRLAGVRSSTYEQYF.

This clonotype was seen at least ten times. This rearrangement joins TRBV9 to TRBJ2-5; 7 positions agree with TRBD1. This CDR3 is 14 amino acids long. Trimming removed 4 bases from V and 3 bases from J; junction bases left unmatched: 6. CDR1 and CDR2 (germline): SGDLS, YYNGEE. The CDR3 sequence: CASSNRQGEETQYF. CDR3 nucleotides: TGTGCCAGCAGCAACCGACAGGGAGAAGAGACCCAGTACTTC.

In this sample, this clonotype turned up many times. V and J are TRBV5-6 and TRBJ2-1; 9 nucleotides line up with TRBD2. Trimming took 2 bases from V and 9 from J; bases not matched to a gene: 12. CDR3 size: 16 residues. Looked up from germline, CDR1 is SGHDT and CDR2 is YYEEEE. Written as DNA, the CDR3 is TGTGCCAGCAGCTTTTTTAGCGGGAGCCGGTCCGGTGAGCAGTTCTTC. This translates into CASSFFSGSRSGEQFF.

This clonotype was seen repeatedly, ten times or more. This chain joins TRBV5-1 and TRBJ1-2, with TRBD1 matching over 9 bases. The J segment lost 8 bases and the V segment lost 4 bases, leaving 9 bases of the junction unmatched. This CDR3 spans 14 amino acids. CDR1 and CDR2 from the germline V gene are SGHRS and YFSETQ. The chain's CDR3 is CASSLHRTGEGYTF. CDR3 nucleotides: TGCGCCAGCAGCCTTCACCGGACAGGGGAAGGCTACACCTTC.

Many counts were recorded for this clonotype. This chain links TRBV7-9 with TRBJ2-5; possibly TRBD2 for D (6 bases). The V gene's germline CDR1 is SEHNR and CDR2 FQNEAQ (reference sequence). The CDR3 runs 15 residues. Trimming removed 4 bases from V and 7 bases from J, with 19 bases in between. CDR3 amino acids: CASSSLLGGVGTQYF. DNA of the CDR3: TGTGCCAGCAGCTCCCTCTTAGGAGGGGTTGGGACCCAGTACTTC.

The chain employs TRBV7-2 and TRBJ2-3; D is unresolved. The V gene's germline CDR1 is SGHTA and CDR2 FQGNSA. CDR3 length: 15 amino acids. V was clipped by 3 bases and J by 5 bases, with 15 bases between them. The CDR3, as DNA: TGTGCCAGCAGCTTGTGGCGGACCAGTGAAGATACGCAGTATTTT. Its protein is CASSLWRTSEDTQYF.

This clonotype was recorded at least ten times. The rearrangement joins TRBV18 to TRBJ2-5; a possible D gene is TRBD2 (5 bases). Between the trimmed V and J ends, which lost 0 bases and 5 bases, there was a span of 10 bases. Germline CDR1 and CDR2: KGHSH and LQKENI. The CDR3 has 14 amino acids. The CDR3, as DNA: TGTGCCAGCTCACCACCGGGGAGAACGGAGACCCAGTACTTC. Protein product: CASSPPGRTETQYF.

This clonotype was seen at least ten times. The V call is TRBV2, the J call TRBJ2-7, with no clear D. The germline CDR1 and CDR2 sequences are SNHLY and FYNNEI. The length of the CDR3 is 16 residues. Trimming pared 3 bases from V and 0 bases from J, leaving 15 bases between. The CDR3 here is CASSESIGLFSYEQYF. CDR3 in DNA: TGTGCCAGCAGTGAGTCTATTGGGCTTTTCTCCTACGAGCAGTACTTC.

The table lists this clonotype with many counts. The V call is TRBV2, the J call TRBJ2-2, with D hard to call. Looked up from germline, CDR1 is SNHLY and CDR2 is FYNNEI. Trimming removed 2 bases at V and 5 bases at J, with 3 bases between. This CDR3 region has 12 residues. CDR3: CASSERTGELFF. In DNA form, the CDR3 reads TGTGCCAGCAGTGAACGGACCGGGGAGCTGTTTTTT.

For this clonotype: This sequence may be a read error, since a much larger clone differs from it by one base. This chain joins TRBV28 and TRBJ2-6; possibly TRBD1 for D (5 bases). From germline, CDR1 is MDHEN and CDR2 SYDVKM. V lost 4 bases, J lost 2 bases, and 15 bases lay in between. This CDR3 has 17 amino acids. The CDR3 DNA follows: TGTGCCAGCAGTTCTAGGCAGGGCAAGGCTGGGGCCAACGTCCTGACTTTC. Protein sequence: CASSSRQGKAGANVLTF. Drawing the rest from reference TRBV28 and TRBJ2-6, the complete variable domain is DVKVTQSSRYLVKRTGEKVFLECVQDMDHENMFWYRQDPGLGLRLIYFSYDVKMKEKGDIPEGYSVSREKKERFSLILESASTNQTSMYLCASSSRQGKAGANVLTFGAGSRLTVL.

V is TRBV4-2 and J is TRBJ1-1; D is undetermined. This CDR3 has 13 amino acids. The germline V gene has CDR1 LGHNA and CDR2 YNFKEQ. V was cut by 0 bases and J by 11 bases, with 13 bases left in between. The CDR3 coding sequence is TGTGCCAGCAGCCAAGATGGTAGAGGGAGGGCTTTCTTT. As protein: CASSQDGRGRAFF.

There are many counts of this clonotype. The CDR3 here is CSASYRGQSYEQYF. CDR3 coding DNA: TGCAGTGCCAGTTACCGGGGACAGTCCTACGAGCAGTACTTC. This sequence joins TRBV20-1 and TRBJ2-7; TRBD1 aligns across 7 bases. The CDR3 is 14 amino acids. J was trimmed by 1 base and V by 6 bases; bases with no gene match: 9. Germline V gene lookup returns CDR1 DFQATT and CDR2 SNEGSKA (reference sequence).